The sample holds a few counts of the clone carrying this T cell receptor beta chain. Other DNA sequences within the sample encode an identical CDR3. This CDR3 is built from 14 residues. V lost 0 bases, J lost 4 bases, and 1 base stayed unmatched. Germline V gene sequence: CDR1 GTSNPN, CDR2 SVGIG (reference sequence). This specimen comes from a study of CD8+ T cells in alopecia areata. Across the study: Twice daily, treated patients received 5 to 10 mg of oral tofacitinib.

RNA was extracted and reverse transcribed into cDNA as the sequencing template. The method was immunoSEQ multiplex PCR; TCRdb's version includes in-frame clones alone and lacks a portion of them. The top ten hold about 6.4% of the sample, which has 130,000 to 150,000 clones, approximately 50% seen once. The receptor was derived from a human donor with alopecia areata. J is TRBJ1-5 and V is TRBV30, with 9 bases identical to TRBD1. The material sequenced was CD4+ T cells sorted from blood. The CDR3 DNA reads TGTGCCTGGAGTGTTGGGACAGGGAATCAGCCCCAGCATTTT. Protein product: CAWSVGTGNQPQHF.